A single sample gave rise to the 30 T cell receptor beta chains below, sequenced in a study of shared clonotypes between healthy human individuals. Sequencing used immunoSEQ multiplex PCR; TCRdb keeps in-frame clones, though not all of them. The profile shows 2 million to 3 million clones, 93% of them singletons. The sequencing sample was made of naive CD4+ T cells from PBMCs. Described subset: CD45RA+ positively selected. Receptors originate from a man between 18 and 29 years old in good health. Some clones in this sample may be carry-over from other donors' samples.

CDR3 in DNA: TGTGCCAGCAGCTCCCAGCGGGAGGGGGTTGAGACCCAGTACTTC. Encoded protein: CASSSQREGVETQYF. This sequence joins TRBV5-4 and TRBJ2-5; TRBD2 aligns across 10 bases. The CDR3 is 15 amino acids. The germline V gene has CDR1 SGHNT and CDR2 YYREEE (reference sequence). Trimming removed 3 bases from V and 5 bases from J; junction bases left unmatched: 7.

The V and J genes are TRBV2 and TRBJ1-6; 7 bases are a match to TRBD1. Trimming took 7 bases from V and 7 from J; bases not matched to a gene: 7. Germline CDR1 SNHLY, CDR2 FYNNEI. CDR3 length equals 14 residues. The CDR3 sequence: CASTLRQGNSPLHF. The CDR3 DNA is TGTGCCAGCACTCTTCGACAGGGCAATTCACCCCTCCACTTT.

The gene calls are TRBV5-1 and TRBJ2-7, with D possibly matching TRBD2 (5 bases). Germline CDR1 and CDR2: SGHRS and YFSETQ. Deletions cut 0 bases from V and 9 bases from J, with 25 bases between. The CDR3 runs 17 residues. In nucleotides, the CDR3 is TGCGCCAGCAGCTTGGAGGGTGGCAGGCCCGGGGTGTTCGGGCAGTACTTC. Its translation: CASSLEGGRPGVFGQYF.

This chain connects TRBV6-1 to TRBJ1-2; 7 nucleotides line up with TRBD1. This CDR3 has 12 amino acids. CDR1 is MNHNS, CDR2 SASEGT, per germline. V dropped 5 bases and J dropped 12; count of bases not matched to a gene: 9. The CDR3 DNA reads TGTGCCAGCAGTAACTCACCAGGGGGTAACACCTTC. Its protein is CASSNSPGGNTF.

This clone was seen a single time. V and J are TRBV18 and TRBJ1-1; D perhaps matches TRBD1 (5 bases). The CDR3 loop spans 15 amino acids. V was clipped by 5 bases and J by 0 bases, with 13 bases between them. Looked up from germline, CDR1 is KGHSH and CDR2 is LQKENI. The CDR3 spells CASSNLGRLNTEAFF. For the CDR3, the DNA is TGTGCCAGCTCAAACCTGGGACGGCTGAACACTGAAGCTTTCTTT.

This chain uses TRBV18 with TRBJ2-2; perhaps TRBD2 as D (6 bases). CDR1 and CDR2 from the germline V gene are KGHSH and LQKENI. Trimming pared 0 bases from V and 4 bases from J, leaving 15 bases between. The CDR3 is made up of 17 amino acids. The CDR3 nucleotides read TGTGCCAGCTCACCACCCCGCGGGGCGTTGAGCACCGGGGAGCTGTTTTTT. Amino acids: CASSPPRGALSTGELFF.

This clone was seen once. This chain uses TRBV6-5 with TRBJ2-7, with unresolved D. The CDR3 runs 12 residues. V was pared by 7 bases and J by 4 bases, with 11 bases between. Germline V gene data show CDR1 as MNHEY and CDR2 as SVGAGI. In DNA form, the CDR3 reads TGTGCCAGCACCGAAAGAGGATACGAGCAGTACTTC. This encodes CASTERGYEQYF.

This chain uses TRBV5-4 with TRBJ1-2, with D hard to call. This CDR3 comprises 16 residues. Germline V gene lookup returns CDR1 SGHNT and CDR2 YYREEE (reference sequence). V gave up 0 bases and J gave up 4 bases, with 16 bases separating them. Here the CDR3 reads CASSLGTVRSSYGYTF. CDR3 nucleotide sequence: TGTGCCAGCAGCTTGGGAACGGTGCGGTCTAGCTATGGCTACACCTTC. Variable domain in full (rest from reference TRBV5-4 and TRBJ1-2): ETGVTQSPTHLIKTRGQQVTLRCSSQSGHNTVSWYQQALGQGPQFIFQYYREEENGRGNFPPRFSGLQFPNYSSELNVNALELDDSALYLCASSLGTVRSSYGYTFGSGTRLTVV.

CDR3 in DNA: TGCGCCAGCAGTTCCATTGTGGGCACTGAAGCTTTCTTT. It codes for CASSSIVGTEAFF. This chain joins TRBV5-1 and TRBJ1-1; D is ambiguous. The CDR3 consists of 13 residues. V lost 5 bases and J 4 bases, leaving 12 bases between the germline ends. Looked up from germline, CDR1 is SGHRS and CDR2 is YFSETQ.

This chain connects TRBV5-4 to TRBJ2-3; the D is unclear. V was clipped by 4 bases and J by 4 bases, with 16 bases between them. This CDR3 has 15 amino acids. Germline V lookup: CDR1 SGHNT, CDR2 YYREEE (reference sequence). CDR3 protein: CASSPYGLWADTQYF. In DNA, the CDR3 is TGTGCCAGCAGCCCTTACGGGCTTTGGGCAGATACGCAGTATTTT.

In the case of this clone: This CDR3 is also generated by other DNA sequences in the sample. This chain connects TRBV5-6 to TRBJ2-1, with a weak D call TRBD2 (5 bases). Trimming removed 3 bases at V and 0 bases at J, with 10 bases between. CDR1 and CDR2 from the germline V gene are SGHDT and YYEEEE. The CDR3 is made up of 15 amino acids. CDR3 sequence reads: CASSSTGSSYNEQFF. CDR3 sequence (DNA): TGTGCCAGCAGCTCGACTGGGAGCTCCTACAATGAGCAGTTCTTC.

Concerning this clone: Different DNA sequences within this sample yield the same CDR3. The chain carries TRBV5-1 and TRBJ2-3; 9 positions match TRBD2. Germline V gene data show CDR1 as SGHRS and CDR2 as YFSETQ. The CDR3 consists of 15 residues. Germline trimming cut 2 bases from V and 2 bases from J; bases unmatched to any gene: 3. CDR3 in amino acids: CASSFLAGLTDTQYF. The CDR3 region has the DNA TGCGCCAGCAGCTTTCTAGCGGGACTCACAGATACGCAGTATTTT.

The rearrangement links TRBV10-3 to TRBJ1-2, with D possibly TRBD1 on 6 matching bases. The V gene's germline CDR1 is ENHRY and CDR2 SYGVKD. Trimming removed 3 bases from V and 1 base from J, with 12 bases in between. The CDR3 is 15 residues long. CDR3 in DNA: TGTGCCATCAGTGATGGTCCCAGGGGTAACTATGGCTACACCTTC. Protein product: CAISDGPRGNYGYTF.

The genes are TRBV23-1 and TRBJ1-4; the D gene is possibly TRBD1 (6 bases). TRBV23-1 is annotated as an ORF whose role is uncertain. Trimming removed 7 bases at V and 6 bases at J, with 18 bases between. This CDR3 contains 15 residues. CDR3 amino acids: CASIEGRGDYEKLFF. The CDR3 bases are TGCGCCAGCATCGAAGGGAGGGGGGATTATGAAAAACTGTTTTTT.

A remark on this clone: At the DNA level, this CDR3 is encoded by other sequences in the same sample as well. J is TRBJ1-2 and V is TRBV4-2; D is unclear. V was cut by 0 bases and J by 5 bases, with 4 bases left in between. Germline V gene data show CDR1 as LGHNA and CDR2 as YNFKEQ. The CDR3 is 12 amino acids. The CDR3 here is CASSQDSYGYTF. DNA of the CDR3: TGTGCCAGCAGCCAAGACAGTTATGGCTACACCTTC.

The V and J genes are TRBV5-6 and TRBJ2-1; 12 bases are shared with TRBD2. Germline lookup yields CDR1 SGHDT and CDR2 YYEEEE. V trimming: 0 bases; J trimming: 8 bases; junction bases outside the gene matches: 9. The CDR3 extends over 17 amino acids. The CDR3 DNA follows: TGTGCCAGCAGCTTGGGGCTTCTAGCGGGAGGGTTGGATGAGCAGTTCTTC. Amino acid sequence: CASSLGLLAGGLDEQFF.

In its sample, this clone was seen once. This chain connects TRBV5-1 to TRBJ2-1; weak D call: TRBD2 (6 bases). The V end was cut by 2 bases, the J end by 4 bases, with 13 bases between. The CDR3 contains 15 residues. From germline, CDR1 is SGHRS and CDR2 YFSETQ. The CDR3 region is CASSFDGSGYNEQFF. The CDR3 DNA sequence: TGCGCCAGCAGCTTCGACGGGAGTGGTTACAATGAGCAGTTCTTC.

The chain has TRBV15 and TRBJ1-5, with a weak D call TRBD1 (6 bases). Germline CDR1 reads LNHNV; CDR2 reads YYDKDF (reference sequence). Trimming removed 2 bases from V and 10 bases from J, with 24 bases in between. CDR3 length equals 17 residues. Here the CDR3 DNA reads TGTGCCACCAGCAGATCGAGAACCGGGACACTCAGTGGTCCCCAGCATTTT. This gives the protein CATSRSRTGTLSGPQHF.

The V gene is TRBV11-2, the J gene TRBJ2-1; 9 nucleotides agree with TRBD1. V dropped 8 bases and J dropped 4; count of bases not matched to a gene: 18. The CDR3 is 18 residues long. CDR1 and CDR2 from the germline V gene are SGHAT and FQNNGV. The CDR3, as DNA: TGTGCCAGCGGGGGGGGACAGGGTTATCTAGCGTCTTACAATGAGCAGTTCTTC. Its protein is CASGGGQGYLASYNEQFF.

The V gene is TRBV2, the J gene TRBJ1-5; no definite D call. This CDR3 has 15 residues. Trimming removed 6 bases from V and 0 bases from J, with 12 bases in between. Germline V gene data show CDR1 as SNHLY and CDR2 as FYNNEI. The DNA for the CDR3 is TGTGCCAGCAGCAGAGAAATGGATAGCAATCAGCCCCAGCATTTT. Translating it yields CASSREMDSNQPQHF.

The genes are TRBV2 and TRBJ1-6, with D unclear. V was clipped by 6 bases and J by 4 bases, with 13 bases between them. This CDR3 region has 15 residues. Per germline, CDR1 SNHLY and CDR2 FYNNEI. CDR3 region: CASSPSGDYNSPLHF. The CDR3 region has the DNA TGTGCCAGCAGCCCCTCCGGTGATTATAATTCACCCCTCCACTTT.

J is TRBJ2-2 and V is TRBV4-1; tentatively, D is TRBD1 (5 bases). Germline-derived CDR1 and CDR2 are MGHRA and YSYEKL. Trimming took 6 bases from V and 6 from J, leaving 11 bases between them. The CDR3 is 13 residues long. The CDR3 DNA reads as TGCGCCAGCAGTTCCCAGGGTGCCGGGGAGCTGTTTTTT. This translates into CASSSQGAGELFF.

A remark on this clone: Other DNA sequences of this sample code for an identical CDR3. V is TRBV2 and J is TRBJ1-2; 8 bases align to TRBD1. The CDR3 runs 13 residues. CDR1 and CDR2 (germline): SNHLY, FYNNEI. V was pared by 6 bases and J by 2 bases, with 2 bases of the junction left unmatched. The CDR3 sequence: CASSRQGNYGYTF. For the CDR3, the DNA is TGTGCCAGCAGCAGACAGGGGAACTATGGCTACACCTTC.

The chain has TRBV11-2 and TRBJ2-7; 11 nucleotides line up with TRBD1. This CDR3 spans 15 amino acids. The V gene's germline CDR1 is SGHAT and CDR2 FQNNGV. Trimming took 4 bases from V and 2 from J; bases not matched to a gene: 4. The chain's CDR3 is CASSSGTGGPYEQYF. For the CDR3, the DNA is TGTGCCAGCAGCTCCGGGACAGGGGGTCCCTACGAGCAGTACTTC.

This clone was observed a single time. The chain uses TRBV6-1 and TRBJ1-1; D call uncertain. Germline assignment: CDR1 MNHNS and CDR2 SASEGT. The CDR3 extends over 15 amino acids. V shed 6 bases and J shed 7 bases, with 21 bases lying between them. The CDR3 DNA reads as TGTGCCAGCAGCGAACGGGGTTCTGGACTTGGTGAAGCTTTCTTT. The encoded protein is CASSERGSGLGEAFF.

For the CDR3, the DNA is TGCAGCGTTGAGGTTCAGGGCAGGGACACTGAAGCTTTCTTT. Residues: CSVEVQGRDTEAFF. The gene calls are TRBV29-1 and TRBJ1-1; a weak D match, TRBD1 (5 bases). Germline V gene sequence: CDR1 SQVTM, CDR2 ANQGSEA. There are 14 residues in the CDR3. The V and J ends lost 3 bases and 3 bases respectively, with 14 bases between them. Supplemented by reference TRBV29-1 and TRBJ1-1, the full variable domain reads SAVISQKPSRDICQRGTSLTIQCQVDSQVTMMFWYRQQPGQSLTLIATANQGSEATYESGFVIDKFPISRPNLTFSTLTVSNMSPEDSSIYLCSVEVQGRDTEAFFGQGTRLTVV.

The rearrangement links TRBV5-6 to TRBJ2-5; no reliable D call. This CDR3 is built from 13 residues. Trimming cost V 0 bases and J 4 bases, with 7 bases left between them. Germline-derived CDR1 and CDR2 are SGHDT and YYEEEE. The CDR3 coding sequence is TGTGCCAGCAGCTTGGCCGGGCCAGAGACCCAGTACTTC. The encoded protein is CASSLAGPETQYF.

This clone has just one count. The gene calls are TRBV7-2 and TRBJ2-3; D is ambiguous. There are 15 residues in the CDR3. Germline V lookup: CDR1 SGHTA, CDR2 FQGNSA. Trimming took off 5 bases at V and 2 bases at J, with 14 bases between the two ends. The CDR3 loop is CASSRSGSSTDTQYF. Here the CDR3 DNA reads TGTGCCAGCAGCCGATCCGGGTCTTCCACAGATACGCAGTATTTT.

This sequence joins TRBV30 and TRBJ2-6, with TRBD1 matching 8 bases. V trimming: 8 bases; J trimming: 0 bases; junction bases outside the gene matches: 12. CDR3 length: 17 residues. Looked up from germline, CDR1 is GTSNPN and CDR2 is SVGIG (reference sequence). The CDR3 protein is CARGRGPTSSGANVLTF. The CDR3 DNA is TGTGCCCGAGGCAGGGGGCCCACGAGCTCTGGGGCCAACGTCCTGACTTTC. Full variable domain (remainder filled in from reference TRBV30 and TRBJ2-6): SQTIHQWPATLVQPVGSPLSLECTVEGTSNPNLYWYRQAAGRGLQLLFYSVGIGQISSEVPQNLSASRPQDRQFILSSKKLLLSDSGFYLCARGRGPTSSGANVLTFGAGSRLTVL.

V usage is TRBV10-2 and J usage is TRBJ2-7, with D maybe TRBD2 (6 bases). Germline-derived CDR1 and CDR2 are WSHSY and SAAADI. The CDR3 spans 14 residues. The V end lost 4 bases, the J end lost 3 bases, and 13 bases lay between the germline ends. The CDR3, as DNA: TGCGCCAGCAGTGGGGCTAGCGTTTACTACGAGCAGTACTTC. The encoded protein is CASSGASVYYEQYF.